The 2 T cell receptor beta chains below come from one sample, sequenced in a study of blood T cell repertoires in COVID-19. TCRdb's table, derived via immunoSEQ multiplex PCR, lists solely in-frame clones and lacks some. The table has about 220,000 clones, around 84% seen once; the top ten hold around 3%. Sequences were obtained from peripheral blood. Receptor source: a man aged 50 to 60 who had recovered from COVID-19.

The chain has TRBV18 and TRBJ2-3, with D perhaps TRBD2 (5 bases). The CDR3 runs 16 residues. Trimming took off 5 bases at V and 6 bases at J, with 21 bases between the two ends. CDR1 KGHSH and CDR2 LQKENI come from the germline V gene. The CDR3 DNA reads TGTGCCAGCTCAAAAAGGGTGGAAGTGGGAGTGGATACGCAGTATTTT. Amino acids: CASSKRVEVGVDTQYF.

The CDR3 reads CASSSRQGYYGYTF. The CDR3 nucleotides are TGTGCCAGCAGCTCAAGACAGGGGTACTATGGCTACACCTTC. The chain is built from TRBV9 and TRBJ1-2, with 8 bases matching TRBD1. From germline, CDR1 is SGDLS and CDR2 YYNGEE. V lost 4 bases to trimming and J lost 3 bases; unmatched junction nucleotides: 5. The CDR3 has 14 residues. The entire variable domain, with the rest obtained from reference TRBV9 and TRBJ1-2, is as follows: DSGVTQTPKHLITATGQRVTLRCSPRSGDLSVYWYQQSLDQGLQFLIQYYNGEERAKGNILERFSAQQFPDLHSELNLSSLELGDSALYFCASSSRQGYYGYTFGSGTRLTVV.